One sample yielded the 10 T cell receptor beta chains listed below, sequenced in a study of OX40 agonist ivuxolimab in advanced cancers. Data came from immunoSEQ multiplex PCR; TCRdb stores just in-frame clones and leaves some out. The profile shows some 66,000 clones, about nine tenths of them singletons. Sequenced material: CD4+ or CD8+ T cells sorted from blood, taken in a trial of the OX40 agonist ivuxolimab. The receptor source for this set is an adult with an advanced solid tumor such as melanoma, head and neck, liver or kidney cancer.

The chain has TRBV30 and TRBJ1-6; the D gene is possibly TRBD1 (5 bases). V lost 3 bases, J lost 0 bases, and 6 bases lay in between. CDR1 is GTSNPN, CDR2 SVGIG, per germline (reference sequence). CDR3 length equals 14 residues. The CDR3 sequence is CAWRRGSYNSPLHF. CDR3 in DNA: TGTGCCTGGAGGAGGGGCTCCTATAATTCACCCCTCCACTTT.

Concerning this clone: Relative to the germline gene, one junction end is altered; a read error may explain this. V and J are TRBV11-1 and TRBJ2-1; a possible D gene is TRBD2 (5 bases). Germline CDR1 and CDR2: SGHAT and FQDESV (reference sequence). The CDR3 contains 15 residues. DNA for the CDR3: TGTGCCAGCAGCCTAGCAGACTGGCGTTACAATGAGCAGTTCTTC. Its translation is CASSLADWRYNEQFF.

The genes are TRBV6-5 and TRBJ1-6, with D uncertain. Trimming removed 4 bases from V and 7 bases from J, with 17 bases in between. Germline V gene sequence: CDR1 MNHEY, CDR2 SVGAGI. This CDR3 spans 16 amino acids. CDR3 sequence (DNA): TGTGCCAGCAGTTCCGCCCCAGGTCCGCAGAATTCACCCCTCCACTTT. Translated, it gives CASSSAPGPQNSPLHF.

The chain is built from TRBV28 and TRBJ1-4, with no clear D. The CDR3 consists of 14 residues. The V gene lost 3 bases and the J gene lost 4 bases, with 9 bases spanning the gap. The germline V gene encodes CDR1 MDHEN and CDR2 SYDVKM. CDR3 bases: TGTGCCAGCAGTTTTACACCGGTTAATGAAAAACTGTTTTTT. This translates into CASSFTPVNEKLFF.

V is TRBV6-5 and J is TRBJ1-1; D ambiguous. There are 14 residues in the CDR3. Trimming shortened V by 6 bases and J by 4 bases, and 15 bases separated the two germline ends. Germline CDR1 reads MNHEY; CDR2 reads SVGAGI. CDR3 sequence: CASSSGDQSTEAFF. CDR3 DNA sequence: TGTGCCAGCAGCTCTGGGGATCAGAGCACTGAAGCTTTCTTT.

The chain has TRBV18 and TRBJ1-2; D ambiguous. This CDR3 spans 14 amino acids. V shed 2 bases and J shed 3 bases, with 10 bases lying between them. From germline, CDR1 is KGHSH and CDR2 LQKENI. The CDR3 sequence: CASSPGWKDYGYTF. The CDR3 DNA reads TGTGCCAGCTCACCAGGTTGGAAAGACTATGGCTACACCTTC.

V usage is TRBV7-9 and J usage is TRBJ1-3, with D unresolved. Germline values: CDR1 SEHNR, CDR2 FQNEAQ (reference sequence). The CDR3 sequence is 15 residues long. Deletions cut 2 bases from V and 3 bases from J, with 11 bases between. The CDR3 here is CASSLIRGNGNTIYF. CDR3 sequence (DNA): TGTGCCAGCAGCTTAATCCGGGGAAATGGAAACACCATATATTTT.

The chain couples TRBV6-5 to TRBJ1-2, with D possibly being TRBD1 (5 bases). The germline CDR1 and CDR2 sequences are MNHEY and SVGAGI. Between the trimmed V and J ends, which lost 0 bases and 5 bases, there was a span of 16 bases. The CDR3 totals 16 residues. CDR3 amino acids: CASSYSTGSTTYGYTF. The CDR3 coding sequence is TGTGCCAGCAGTTACTCCACAGGTTCTACTACTTATGGCTACACCTTC.

This clone has a single count. V is TRBV11-2 and J is TRBJ1-1; TRBD1 aligns across 7 bases. The CDR3 has 14 amino acids. The V gene end was trimmed by 5 bases and the J gene end by 7 bases; junction bases not matched to a gene: 10. In germline, CDR1 is SGHAT, CDR2 FQNNGV. The CDR3 DNA follows: TGTGCCAGCAGCGTCGACAGGGATGGCGTTGAAGCTTTCTTT. It is translated as CASSVDRDGVEAFF. Together with reference TRBV11-2 and TRBJ1-1, the CDR3 gives the full variable domain: EAGVAQSPRYKIIEKRQSVAFWCNPISGHATLYWYQQILGQGPKLLIQFQNNGVVDDSQLPKDRFSAERLKGVDSTLKIQPAKLEDSAVYLCASSVDRDGVEAFFGQGTRLTVV.

The chain employs TRBV6-1 and TRBJ2-1, with D uncertain. Trimming took off 4 bases at V and 4 bases at J, with 14 bases between the two ends. This CDR3 has 15 residues. Germline V gene sequence: CDR1 MNHNS, CDR2 SASEGT. The CDR3 DNA is TGTGCCAGCAGTGTTTCAGGCTCCACTTACAATGAGCAGTTCTTC. It specifies CASSVSGSTYNEQFF.